The rows below give T cell receptor beta chains drawn from one sample of a study of PD-1 blockade in classical Hodgkin lymphoma. The table came from immunoSEQ multiplex PCR; TCRdb's copy has only in-frame clones and leaves some out. The sample has about 50,000 clones; about 90% are singletons. The source material was peripheral blood mononuclear cells (PBMCs), sampled before the fourth cycle of nivolumab. The source of these receptors is a human donor with classical Hodgkin lymphoma. Each CDR3 is given with its conserved first and last residue. The D gene is left open where the match is weak. Size values are once, few and many counts, or a class for expanded clones, and some rows have none.

v_call	d_call	j_call	clone_size	cdr3_aa	cdr3_nt
TRBV5-6	TRBD1	TRBJ1-1	-	CASSWSTGTGRLEAFF	TGTGCCAGCAGCTGGTCGACCGGGACAGGACGCCTTGAAGCTTTCTTT
TRBV5-5	TRBD2	TRBJ2-1	once	CASSLATRLASYNEQFF	TGTGCCAGCAGCTTGGCCACAAGACTAGCGAGTTACAATGAGCAGTTCTTC
TRBV5-1	-	TRBJ1-1	-	CASSGRAGYEAFF	TGCGCCAGCAGCGGGCGGGCAGGGTATGAAGCTTTCTTT
TRBV19	-	TRBJ1-1	many	CASSILRMAEAFF	TGTGCCAGTAGTATTTTAAGGATGGCTGAAGCTTTCTTT
TRBV6-5	-	TRBJ1-6	-	CASSYFAANSPLHF	TGTGCCAGCAGTTACTTCGCGGCGAATTCACCCCTCCACTTT
TRBV13	TRBD2	TRBJ2-3	-	CASSLGSASGIDTQYF	TGTGCCAGCAGCTTAGGTTCGGCTAGCGGGATTGATACGCAGTATTTT
TRBV2	TRBD2	TRBJ2-1	-	CASIIEREDYNEQFF	TGTGCCAGCATTATAGAGCGGGAGGACTACAATGAGCAGTTCTTC
TRBV6-1	TRBD1	TRBJ2-7	-	CASLGQPSYEQYF	TGTGCCAGCCTGGGACAGCCGTCCTACGAGCAGTACTTC
TRBV6-5	TRBD2	TRBJ2-1	-	CASSWRETAGGNEQFF	TGTGCCAGCAGTTGGAGGGAAACGGCGGGAGGGAATGAGCAGTTCTTC
TRBV5-1	-	TRBJ2-1	-	CASSLTIEQFF	TGCGCCAGCAGCTTGACGATAGAGCAGTTCTTC
TRBV5-1	TRBD2	TRBJ2-1	-	CASWGTSGRYNSYNEQFF	TGCGCCAGCTGGGGGACTAGCGGGAGATATAACTCCTACAATGAGCAGTTCTTC
TRBV5-4	TRBD1	TRBJ2-2	once	CASSLVPDRGHTHTGELFF	TGTGCCAGCAGCTTGGTTCCTGACAGGGGACATACCCACACCGGGGAGCTGTTTTTT
TRBV28	-	TRBJ2-1	-	CASSLLGDEQFF	TGTGCCAGCAGTTTATTGGGGGATGAGCAGTTCTTC
TRBV19	-	TRBJ1-1	-	CASSITGAWDNTEAFF	TGTGCCAGTAGTATAACGGGGGCATGGGACAACACTGAAGCTTTCTTT
TRBV11-2	-	TRBJ2-1	-	CASSLDRGRGWSYNEQFF	TGTGCCAGCAGCTTAGATCGCGGACGCGGGTGGTCCTACAATGAGCAGTTCTTC
TRBV6-4	TRBD2	TRBJ2-2	-	CASSDGGGTGELFF	TGTGCCAGCAGTGACGGCGGGGGGACCGGGGAGCTGTTTTTT
TRBV12-5	TRBD1	TRBJ2-7	-	CASGLAVVSTGGDEQYF	TGTGCTAGTGGTTTGGCCGTTGTAAGTACAGGGGGCGACGAGCAGTACTTC
TRBV5-1	-	TRBJ1-5	few	CASSLGQENQPQHF	TGCGCCAGCAGCTTGGGGCAAGAAAATCAGCCCCAGCATTTT
TRBV5-8	TRBD1	TRBJ2-7	-	CASIGTAYEQYF	TGTGCCAGCATCGGGACAGCCTACGAGCAGTACTTC
TRBV7-9	-	TRBJ1-1	-	CASSRLLGANTEAFF	TGTGCCAGCAGCCGCCTCCTAGGGGCAAACACTGAAGCTTTCTTT
TRBV18	TRBD2	TRBJ2-5	-	CASSRRLAGVGQETQYF	TGTGCCAGCTCACGGAGGCTAGCGGGAGTGGGCCAAGAGACCCAGTACTTC
TRBV30	-	TRBJ1-6	-	CAWGRNSPLHF	TGTGCCTGGGGCAGGAATTCACCCCTCCACTTT
TRBV21-1	-	TRBJ2-7	-	CASRQGFGEQYF	TGTGCCAGCAGACAGGGGTTTGGGGAGCAGTACTTC
TRBV5-6	-	TRBJ1-2	-	CASSLVRSLPSNYGYTF	TGTGCCAGCAGCTTGGTTCGCAGCTTACCCTCTAACTATGGCTACACCTTC
TRBV7-6	-	TRBJ2-7	-	CASSSLTEGLGYEQYF	TGTGCCAGCAGCTCTTTGACGGAGGGGTTGGGCTACGAGCAGTACTTC
TRBV7-6	TRBD2	TRBJ2-5	-	CASSLGEVLADEETQYF	TGTGCCAGCAGCTTAGGGGAGGTGCTAGCGGATGAAGAGACCCAGTACTTC
TRBV19	TRBD1	TRBJ1-5	-	CASRPGQGLGLSNQPQHF	TGTGCCAGCCGCCCGGGACAGGGATTGGGCCTTAGCAATCAGCCCCAGCATTTT
TRBV5-1	-	TRBJ1-3	-	CASSSPGGNTIYF	TGCGCCAGCAGCTCCCCGGGCGGAAACACCATATATTTT
TRBV19	TRBD1	TRBJ2-7	few	CASSIEWTGYEQYF	TGTGCCAGTAGTATCGAATGGACAGGATACGAGCAGTACTTC